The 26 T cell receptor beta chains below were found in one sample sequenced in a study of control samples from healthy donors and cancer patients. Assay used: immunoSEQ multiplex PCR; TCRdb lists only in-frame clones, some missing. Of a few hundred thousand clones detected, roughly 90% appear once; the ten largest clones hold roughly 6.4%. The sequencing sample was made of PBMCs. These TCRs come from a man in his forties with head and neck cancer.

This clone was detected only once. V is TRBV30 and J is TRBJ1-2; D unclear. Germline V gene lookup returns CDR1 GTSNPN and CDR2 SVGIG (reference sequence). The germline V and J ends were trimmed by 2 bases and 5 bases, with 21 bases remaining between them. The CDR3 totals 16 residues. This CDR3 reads CAWSRGLYGADYGYTF. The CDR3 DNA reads TGTGCCTGGAGTCGGGGATTATATGGCGCCGATTATGGCTACACCTTC.

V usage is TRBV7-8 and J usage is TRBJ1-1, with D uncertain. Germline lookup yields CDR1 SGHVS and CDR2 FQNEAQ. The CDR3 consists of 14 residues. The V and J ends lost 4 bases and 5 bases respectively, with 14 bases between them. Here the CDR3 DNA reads TGTGCCAGCAGCTCGCCGGGTTCATATACTGAAGCTTTCTTT. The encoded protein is CASSSPGSYTEAFF.

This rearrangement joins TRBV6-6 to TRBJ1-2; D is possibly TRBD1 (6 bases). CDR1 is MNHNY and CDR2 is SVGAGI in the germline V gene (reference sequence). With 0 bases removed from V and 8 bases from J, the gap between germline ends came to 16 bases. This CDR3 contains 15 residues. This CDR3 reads CASSYSGAGDGGYTF. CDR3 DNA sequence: TGTGCCAGCAGTTACTCCGGGGCAGGGGACGGGGGCTACACCTTC.

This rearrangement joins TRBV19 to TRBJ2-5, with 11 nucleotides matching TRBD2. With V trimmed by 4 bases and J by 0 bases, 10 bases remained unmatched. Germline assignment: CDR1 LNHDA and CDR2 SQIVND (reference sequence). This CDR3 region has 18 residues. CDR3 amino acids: CASSNYWASGGNQETQYF. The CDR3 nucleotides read TGTGCCAGTAGTAATTATTGGGCTAGCGGGGGGAACCAAGAGACCCAGTACTTC.

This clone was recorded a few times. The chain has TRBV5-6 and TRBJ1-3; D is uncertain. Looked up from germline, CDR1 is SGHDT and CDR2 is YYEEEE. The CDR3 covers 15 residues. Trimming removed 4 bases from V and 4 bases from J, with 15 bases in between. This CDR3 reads CASSPPWEVGNTIYF. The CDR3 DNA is TGTGCCAGCAGCCCCCCCTGGGAAGTCGGAAACACCATATATTTT.

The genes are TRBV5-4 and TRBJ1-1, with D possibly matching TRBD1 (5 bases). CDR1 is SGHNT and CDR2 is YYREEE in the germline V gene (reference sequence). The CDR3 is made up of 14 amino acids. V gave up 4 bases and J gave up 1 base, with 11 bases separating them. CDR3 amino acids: CASSAQASNTEAFF. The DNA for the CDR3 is TGTGCCAGCAGCGCACAGGCCTCGAACACTGAAGCTTTCTTT. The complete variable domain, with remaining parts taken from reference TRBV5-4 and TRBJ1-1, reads ETGVTQSPTHLIKTRGQQVTLRCSSQSGHNTVSWYQQALGQGPQFIFQYYREEENGRGNFPPRFSGLQFPNYSSELNVNALELDDSALYLCASSAQASNTEAFFGQGTRLTVV.

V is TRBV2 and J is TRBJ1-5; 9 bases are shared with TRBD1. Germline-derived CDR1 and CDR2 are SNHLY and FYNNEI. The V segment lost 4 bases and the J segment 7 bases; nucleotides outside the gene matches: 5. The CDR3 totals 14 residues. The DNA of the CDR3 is TGTGCCAGCAGTGGGACAGGGGCACGGCAGCCCCAGCATTTT. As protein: CASSGTGARQPQHF. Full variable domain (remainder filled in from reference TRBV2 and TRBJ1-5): EPEVTQTPSHQVTQMGQEVILRCVPISNHLYFYWYRQILGQKVEFLVSFYNNEISEKSEIFDDQFSVERPDGSNFTLKIRSTKLEDSAMYFCASSGTGARQPQHFGDGTRLSIL.

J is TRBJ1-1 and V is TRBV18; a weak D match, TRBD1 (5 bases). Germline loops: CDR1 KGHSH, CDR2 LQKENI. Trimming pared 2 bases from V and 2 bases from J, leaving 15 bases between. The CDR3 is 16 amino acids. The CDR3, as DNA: TGTGCCAGCTCACCAGTTGGGGCACTTACCAACACTGAAGCTTTCTTT. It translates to CASSPVGALTNTEAFF.

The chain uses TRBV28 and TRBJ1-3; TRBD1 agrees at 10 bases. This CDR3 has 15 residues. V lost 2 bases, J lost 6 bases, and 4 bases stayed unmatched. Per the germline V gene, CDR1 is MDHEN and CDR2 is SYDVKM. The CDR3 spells CASSLMGQGKNTIYF. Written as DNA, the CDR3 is TGTGCCAGCAGTTTAATGGGACAGGGGAAAAACACCATATATTTT. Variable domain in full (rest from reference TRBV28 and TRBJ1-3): DVKVTQSSRYLVKRTGEKVFLECVQDMDHENMFWYRQDPGLGLRLIYFSYDVKMKEKGDIPEGYSVSREKKERFSLILESASTNQTSMYLCASSLMGQGKNTIYFGEGSWLTVV.

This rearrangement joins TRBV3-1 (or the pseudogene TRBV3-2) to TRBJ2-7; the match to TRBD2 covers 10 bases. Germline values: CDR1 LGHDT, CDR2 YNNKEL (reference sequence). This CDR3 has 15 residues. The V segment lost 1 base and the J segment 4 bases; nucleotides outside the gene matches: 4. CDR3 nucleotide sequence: TGTGCCAGCAGCCAAGCCCTAGCGGGAGTTTACGAGCAGTACTTC. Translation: CASSQALAGVYEQYF.

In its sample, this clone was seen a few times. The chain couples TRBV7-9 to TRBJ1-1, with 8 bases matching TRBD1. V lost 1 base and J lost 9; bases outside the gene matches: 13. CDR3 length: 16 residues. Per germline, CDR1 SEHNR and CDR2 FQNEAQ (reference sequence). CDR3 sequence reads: CASSLGEDRERGKAFF. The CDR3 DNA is TGTGCCAGCAGCTTAGGGGAGGACAGGGAGCGAGGCAAAGCTTTCTTT.

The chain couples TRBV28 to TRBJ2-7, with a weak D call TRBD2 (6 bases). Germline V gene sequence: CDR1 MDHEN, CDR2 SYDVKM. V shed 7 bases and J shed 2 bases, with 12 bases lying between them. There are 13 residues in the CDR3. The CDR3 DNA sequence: TGTGCCAGCATTAGAGGCGGGGCCTACGAGCAGTACTTC. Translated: CASIRGGAYEQYF.

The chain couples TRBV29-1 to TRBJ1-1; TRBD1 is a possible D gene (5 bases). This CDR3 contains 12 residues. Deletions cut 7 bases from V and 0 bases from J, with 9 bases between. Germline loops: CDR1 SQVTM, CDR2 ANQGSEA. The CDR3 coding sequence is TGCAGCGGCAGGGACGTGAACACTGAAGCTTTCTTT. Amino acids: CSGRDVNTEAFF. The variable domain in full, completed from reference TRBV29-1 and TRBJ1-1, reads SAVISQKPSRDICQRGTSLTIQCQVDSQVTMMFWYRQQPGQSLTLIATANQGSEATYESGFVIDKFPISRPNLTFSTLTVSNMSPEDSSIYLCSGRDVNTEAFFGQGTRLTVV.

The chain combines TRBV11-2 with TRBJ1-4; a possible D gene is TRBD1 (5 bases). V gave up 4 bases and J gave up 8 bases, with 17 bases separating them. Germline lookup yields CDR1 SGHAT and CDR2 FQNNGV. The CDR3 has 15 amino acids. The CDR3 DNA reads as TGTGCCAGCAGCTCCCGGGGGAGTAGCAAGGAAAAACTGTTTTTT. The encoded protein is CASSSRGSSKEKLFF.

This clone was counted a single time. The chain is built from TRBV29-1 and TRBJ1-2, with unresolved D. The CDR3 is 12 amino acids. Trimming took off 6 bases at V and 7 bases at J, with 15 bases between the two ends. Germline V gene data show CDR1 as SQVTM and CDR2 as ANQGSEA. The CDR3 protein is CSVAATPLGYTF. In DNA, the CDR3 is TGCAGCGTCGCGGCGACCCCTCTTGGCTACACCTTC.

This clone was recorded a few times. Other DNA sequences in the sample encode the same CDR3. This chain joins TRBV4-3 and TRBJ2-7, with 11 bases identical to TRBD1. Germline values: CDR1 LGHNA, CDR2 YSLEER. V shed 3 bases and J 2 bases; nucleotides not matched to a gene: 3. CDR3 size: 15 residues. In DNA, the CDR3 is TGCGCCAGCAGCCAGGGGACAGGGGGTACCTACGAGCAGTACTTC. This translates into CASSQGTGGTYEQYF.

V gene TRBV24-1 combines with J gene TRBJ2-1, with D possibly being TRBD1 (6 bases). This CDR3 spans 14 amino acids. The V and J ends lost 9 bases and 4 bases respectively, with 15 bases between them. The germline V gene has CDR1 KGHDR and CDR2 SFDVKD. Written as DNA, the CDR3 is TGTGCCACCGGGGCAGGGGAAGAATACAATGAGCAGTTCTTC. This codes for CATGAGEEYNEQFF.

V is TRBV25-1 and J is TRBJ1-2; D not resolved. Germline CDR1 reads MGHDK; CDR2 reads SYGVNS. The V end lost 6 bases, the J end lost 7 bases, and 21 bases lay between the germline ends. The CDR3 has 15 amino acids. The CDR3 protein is CASSDSPTGLGGYTF. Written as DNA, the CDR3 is TGTGCCAGCAGCGACTCCCCCACGGGCCTAGGTGGCTACACCTTC.

DNA for the CDR3: TGTGCCAGCAGCGGCGGGCAGGGGGCGGAAGATACGCAGTATTTT. Its translation: CASSGGQGAEDTQYF. The chain joins TRBV28 to TRBJ2-3, with TRBD1 matching 8 bases. The CDR3 loop spans 15 amino acids. Germline values: CDR1 MDHEN, CDR2 SYDVKM. After removal of 6 bases from V and 5 bases from J, the junction contained 10 bases not matched to a gene.

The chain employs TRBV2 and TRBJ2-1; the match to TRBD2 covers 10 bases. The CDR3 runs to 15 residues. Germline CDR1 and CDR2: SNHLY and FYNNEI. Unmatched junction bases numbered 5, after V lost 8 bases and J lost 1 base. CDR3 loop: CASVRLAGSYNEQFF. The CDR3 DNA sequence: TGTGCCAGCGTGCGACTAGCGGGTTCCTACAATGAGCAGTTCTTC.

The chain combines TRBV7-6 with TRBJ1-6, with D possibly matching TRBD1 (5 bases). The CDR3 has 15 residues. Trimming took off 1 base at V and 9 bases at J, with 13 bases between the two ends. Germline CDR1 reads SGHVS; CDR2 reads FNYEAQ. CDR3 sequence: CASSLGQGRRSPLHF. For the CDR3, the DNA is TGTGCCAGCAGCTTAGGGCAGGGACGACGTTCACCCCTCCACTTT.

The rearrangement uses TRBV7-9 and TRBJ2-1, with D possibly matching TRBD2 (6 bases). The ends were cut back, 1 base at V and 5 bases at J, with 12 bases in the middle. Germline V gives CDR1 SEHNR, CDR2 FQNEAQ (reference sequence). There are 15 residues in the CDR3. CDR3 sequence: CASSLVGLADNEQFF. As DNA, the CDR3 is TGTGCCAGCAGCTTAGTCGGATTAGCGGACAATGAGCAGTTCTTC.

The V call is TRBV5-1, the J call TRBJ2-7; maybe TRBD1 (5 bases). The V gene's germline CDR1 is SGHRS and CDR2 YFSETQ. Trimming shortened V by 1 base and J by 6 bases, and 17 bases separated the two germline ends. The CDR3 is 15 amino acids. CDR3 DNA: TGCGCCAGCAGCTTGATCCCCGCCCAGGGTCGCGAGCAGTACTTC. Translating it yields CASSLIPAQGREQYF.

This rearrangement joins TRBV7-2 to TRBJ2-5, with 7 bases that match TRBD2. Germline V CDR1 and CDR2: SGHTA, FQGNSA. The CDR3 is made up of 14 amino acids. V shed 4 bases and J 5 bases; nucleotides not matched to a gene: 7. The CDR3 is CASSSIVGGETQYF. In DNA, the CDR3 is TGTGCCAGCAGCTCCATCGTGGGGGGGGAGACCCAGTACTTC. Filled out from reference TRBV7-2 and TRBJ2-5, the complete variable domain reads GAGVSQSPSNKVTEKGKDVELRCDPISGHTALYWYRQSLGQGLEFLIYFQGNSAPDKSGLPSDRFSAERTGGSVSTLTIQRTQQEDSAVYLCASSSIVGGETQYFGPGTRLLVL.

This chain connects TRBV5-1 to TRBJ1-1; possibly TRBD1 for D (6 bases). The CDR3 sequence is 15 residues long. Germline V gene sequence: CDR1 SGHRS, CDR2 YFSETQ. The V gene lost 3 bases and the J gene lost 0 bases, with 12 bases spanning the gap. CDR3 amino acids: CASSSGQTMNTEAFF. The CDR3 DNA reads TGCGCCAGCAGCTCAGGACAGACCATGAACACTGAAGCTTTCTTT.

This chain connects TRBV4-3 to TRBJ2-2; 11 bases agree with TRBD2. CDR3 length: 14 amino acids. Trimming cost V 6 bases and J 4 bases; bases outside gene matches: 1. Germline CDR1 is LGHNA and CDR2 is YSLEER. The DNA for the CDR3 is TGCGCCAGCAGTAGCGGGGGGGGCACCGGGGAGCTGTTTTTT. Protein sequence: CASSSGGGTGELFF.